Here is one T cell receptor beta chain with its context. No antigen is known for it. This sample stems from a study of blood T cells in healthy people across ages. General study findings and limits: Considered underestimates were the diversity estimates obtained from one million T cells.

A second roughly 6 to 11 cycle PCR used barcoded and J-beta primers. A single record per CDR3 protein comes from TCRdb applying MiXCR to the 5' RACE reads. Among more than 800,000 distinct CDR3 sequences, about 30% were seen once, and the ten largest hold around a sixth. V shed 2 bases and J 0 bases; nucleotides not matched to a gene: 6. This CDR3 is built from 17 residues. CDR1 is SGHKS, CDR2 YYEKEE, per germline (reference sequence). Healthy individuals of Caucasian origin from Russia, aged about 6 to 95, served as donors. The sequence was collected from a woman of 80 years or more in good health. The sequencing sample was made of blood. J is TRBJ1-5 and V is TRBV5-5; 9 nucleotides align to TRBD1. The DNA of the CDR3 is TGTGCCAGCAGCTTCGGACAGGGGTTTGGTAGCAATCAGCCCCAGCATTTT. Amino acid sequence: CASSFGQGFGSNQPQHF.